This TCR beta chain was captured by sequencing in a study of spatial heterogeneity in lung cancer. TCR cDNA molecules each carried a unique molecular identifier. TCRdb itself ran the 5' RACE reads through MiXCR, one entry per CDR3 protein. The sample holds some 96,000 distinct CDR3 sequences, nearly 4.5% seen once. Points from the study as a whole: Ubiquitous and regional nonsynonymous mutations were each tracked by the matching count of ubiquitous or regional expanded TCRs. Expanded alpha and beta TCR counts within tumors tracked tumor mutation counts.

Indicated time point: sample taken at primary tumor resection. The approximately 67 donors had untreated early-stage non-small cell lung cancer. Sequencing covered unsorted whole RNA taken from tumor, nontumor lung or frozen PBMC. Germline V gene sequence: CDR1 MGHRA, CDR2 YSYEKL. With V trimmed by 0 bases and J by 6 bases, 7 bases remained unmatched. The CDR3 spans 15 residues. There are many counts of this clonotype. Its target is unknown. The sequencing used lung tumor tissue, collected at surgery. V usage is TRBV4-1 and J usage is TRBJ1-1, with 7 bases aligning to TRBD1. The source is a male donor with early-stage non-small cell lung cancer. The CDR3 reads CASSQDRRGRPEAFF. The CDR3, as DNA: TGCGCCAGCAGCCAAGATAGGAGGGGGCGCCCTGAAGCTTTCTTT.